This TCR beta chain comes out of a study of sequential checkpoint blockade in melanoma. Described treatment: randomized to nivolumab then ipilimumab (arm A) or the reverse (arm B). DNA-damaging chemotherapy had not been given to any patient beforehand. Sorted cells were live CD3+CD8+, lacking CD19 and CD56, from PBMCs. Sequenced by immunoSEQ multiplex PCR; TCRdb stores in-frame clones only, minus some. The data contain about 10,000 clones, 70% to 85% of them singletons. Germline lookup yields CDR1 SGHDT and CDR2 YYEEEE. V was trimmed by 6 bases and J by 4 bases, leaving 17 bases between them. The length of the CDR3 is 14 residues.

This receptor was obtained from a human donor with melanoma. The specimen was CD8+ T cells sorted from blood (inferred from file names), collected from a patient given nivolumab and ipilimumab in sequence. V gene TRBV5-6 combines with J gene TRBJ2-7, with D perhaps TRBD1 (5 bases). CDR3 amino acids: CASKLGQGFYEQYF. The CDR3 DNA follows: TGTGCCAGCAAGCTAGGGCAGGGTTTTTACGAGCAGTACTTC.